Shown below are 21 T cell receptor beta chains from a single sample sequenced in a study of Graves' ophthalmopathy and Graves' hyperthyroidism. Amplification from RNA transcripts yielded the TCR beta CDR3 regions. The workflow started with a first-round RT-PCR run with HTBI primers and then moved on to a second-round multiplex PCR. TCRdb passed the multiplex PCR reads through MiXCR, listing each CDR3 protein once. The sample has around 1,000,000 distinct CDR3 sequences, 35% to 40% seen once; the top ten hold 11%. The sample consisted of peripheral blood or thyroid tissue (not recorded which). Source of these receptors: an adult man with Graves' hyperthyroidism.

This clonotype came up a few times. This sequence joins TRBV10-3 and TRBJ1-1; D perhaps matches TRBD1 (5 bases). CDR3 length: 17 residues. Germline CDR1 is ENHRY and CDR2 is SYGVKD. V was clipped by 2 bases and J by 1 base, with 17 bases between them. CDR3 residues: CAISENGRGGSNTEAFF. The DNA for the CDR3 is TGTGCCATCAGTGAGAATGGCCGGGGGGGATCGAACACTGAAGCTTTCTTT.

The chain links TRBV28 to TRBJ2-7; D is ambiguous. Between the trimmed V and J ends, which lost 5 bases and 2 bases, there was a span of 10 bases. CDR1 and CDR2 from the germline V gene are MDHEN and SYDVKM. The CDR3 length is 13 residues. This CDR3 reads CASSDDMTYEQYF. CDR3 in DNA: TGTGCCAGCAGTGACGACATGACCTACGAGCAGTACTTC.

This clonotype has a count of ten or more. The CDR3 region is CASSLESTSGYTYEQYF. The CDR3 region has the DNA TGTGCCAGCAGCTTAGAGAGCACTAGCGGCTACACCTACGAGCAGTACTTC. The chain employs TRBV7-2 and TRBJ2-7; 8 bases agree with TRBD2. Losses at the gene ends were 1 base for V and 2 bases for J; bases not matched to a gene: 10. This CDR3 spans 17 amino acids. CDR1 and CDR2 from the germline V gene are SGHTA and FQGNSA. Full variable domain (remainder filled in from reference TRBV7-2 and TRBJ2-7): GAGVSQSPSNKVTEKGKDVELRCDPISGHTALYWYRQSLGQGLEFLIYFQGNSAPDKSGLPSDRFSAERTGGSVSTLTIQRTQQEDSAVYLCASSLESTSGYTYEQYFGPGTRLTVT.

This clonotype was counted at least ten times. The V call is TRBV19, the J call TRBJ1-1, with 10 bases that match TRBD1. This CDR3 is built from 15 residues. CDR1 is LNHDA and CDR2 is SQIVND in the germline V gene (reference sequence). V dropped 4 bases and J dropped 3; count of bases not matched to a gene: 5. The CDR3 region has the DNA TGTGCCAGTAGTACAGACAGGGGGCGATACACTGAAGCTTTCTTT. As protein: CASSTDRGRYTEAFF.

Comments on this clonotype: It may be a read error: a sequence one base away is much more abundant. The genes are TRBV15 and TRBJ1-1; a possible D gene is TRBD1 (6 bases). V shed 0 bases and J shed 4 bases, with 24 bases lying between them. CDR1 and CDR2 from the germline V gene are LNHNV and YYDKDF (reference sequence). The CDR3 loop spans 19 amino acids. In DNA, the CDR3 is TGTGCCACCAGCAGAGATTCGAGCAATACAGGGTTTTGGAGCACTGAAGCTTTCTTT. Translating gives CATSRDSSNTGFWSTEAFF.

This clonotype was observed many times. The rearrangement joins TRBV28 to TRBJ1-1; no firm D call. CDR1 is MDHEN and CDR2 is SYDVKM in the germline V gene. This CDR3 has 11 residues. The V gene lost 6 bases and the J gene lost 8 bases, with 10 bases spanning the gap. The CDR3 nucleotides are TGTGCCAGCAGGCGTGAGGCCGAAGCTTTCTTT. This codes for CASRREAEAFF.

The rearrangement joins TRBV9 to TRBJ1-1, with D possibly matching TRBD1 (6 bases). V lost 3 bases and J 4 bases, leaving 13 bases between the germline ends. CDR1 SGDLS and CDR2 YYNGEE come from the germline V gene. The CDR3 consists of 14 residues. The CDR3 DNA is TGTGCCAGCAGCGAGGGAGGGGGGGGCACTGAAGCTTTCTTT. It codes for CASSEGGGGTEAFF.

The chain links TRBV20-1 to TRBJ2-7, with D tentatively TRBD1 or TRBD2 (5 bases each). Trimming took off 6 bases at V and 1 base at J, with 13 bases between the two ends. The CDR3 extends over 13 amino acids. Germline-derived CDR1 and CDR2 are DFQATT and SNEGSKA (reference sequence). CDR3 loop: CSAWDAGSYEQYF. The CDR3 nucleotides read TGCAGTGCATGGGACGCTGGGTCCTACGAGCAGTACTTC.

This clonotype has only a few counts. V and J are TRBV20-1 and TRBJ2-5; the match to TRBD2 covers 15 bases. Germline lookup yields CDR1 DFQATT and CDR2 SNEGSKA (reference sequence). The CDR3 is 21 residues long. V shed 1 base and J 4 bases; nucleotides not matched to a gene: 19. CDR3 nucleotides: TGCAGTGCTAGAGGACCCCGTATTACCGGACTAGCGGGGGGGCCCCCAGAGACCCAGTACTTC. Amino acid sequence: CSARGPRITGLAGGPPETQYF.

The J gene is TRBJ2-5, the V gene TRBV12-3 or TRBV12-4; D is possibly TRBD1 (6 bases). There are 16 residues in the CDR3. With 7 bases removed from V and 0 bases from J, the gap between germline ends came to 18 bases. In DNA form, the CDR3 reads TGTGCCAGCACCATCGTGGACAGCCGAAACCAAGAGACCCAGTACTTC. Translation: CASTIVDSRNQETQYF.

This clonotype was found many times. The junction does not match germline at one end; this may be a read error. The V and J genes are TRBV10-3 and TRBJ1-1; a weak D match, TRBD1 (5 bases). The CDR3 extends over 12 amino acids. Germline loops: CDR1 ENHRY, CDR2 SYGVKD. As DNA, the CDR3 is TGTGCCATCAGTGAGGGGGCAACTGGAGCTTTCTTT. Its protein product is CAISEGATGAFF.

Only a few counts were recorded for this clonotype. The V gene is TRBV28, the J gene TRBJ1-4, with D unresolved. Trimming took 10 bases from V and 0 from J, leaving 12 bases between them. Per germline, CDR1 MDHEN and CDR2 SYDVKM. The CDR3 extends over 14 amino acids. CDR3 protein: CATSTGTTNEKLFF. DNA of the CDR3: TGTGCCACCTCGACGGGCACAACTAATGAAAAACTGTTTTTT. The full variable domain, with the rest looked up from reference TRBV28 and TRBJ1-4, is DVKVTQSSRYLVKRTGEKVFLECVQDMDHENMFWYRQDPGLGLRLIYFSYDVKMKEKGDIPEGYSVSREKKERFSLILESASTNQTSMYLCATSTGTTNEKLFFGSGTQLSVL.

This clonotype showed up many times. The V and J genes are TRBV11-2 and TRBJ2-6; D unresolved. Per the germline V gene, CDR1 is SGHAT and CDR2 is FQNNGV. This CDR3 contains 17 residues. V lost 5 bases to trimming and J lost 0 bases, with 14 bases between them. The CDR3 sequence is CASSRHRLRSGANVLTF. CDR3 nucleotide sequence: TGTGCCAGCAGCAGACACCGATTACGCTCTGGGGCCAACGTCCTGACTTTC. Supplemented by reference TRBV11-2 and TRBJ2-6, the full variable domain reads EAGVAQSPRYKIIEKRQSVAFWCNPISGHATLYWYQQILGQGPKLLIQFQNNGVVDDSQLPKDRFSAERLKGVDSTLKIQPAKLEDSAVYLCASSRHRLRSGANVLTFGAGSRLTVL.

This clonotype was observed a single time. CDR3 in DNA: TGTGCCAGCAGACTACACGGGACGGCGAACACCGGGGAGCTGTTTTTT. Translation: CASRLHGTANTGELFF. The chain combines TRBV9 with TRBJ2-2; TRBD1 or TRBD2 may be the D gene (5 bases each). The CDR3 contains 16 residues. The germline V gene has CDR1 SGDLS and CDR2 YYNGEE. Trimming removed 5 bases from V and 0 bases from J, with 14 bases in between.

This clonotype came up a few times. The chain has TRBV4-1 and TRBJ2-7, with D unclear. The CDR3 is 14 residues long. Per the germline V gene, CDR1 is MGHRA and CDR2 is YSYEKL. Trimming left V 2 bases short and J 4 bases short, with 12 bases between. The CDR3 region is CASSQTGFLYEQYF. The CDR3 bases are TGCGCCAGCAGCCAAACCGGCTTCCTATACGAGCAGTACTTC.

This rearrangement joins TRBV11-2 to TRBJ1-1; 9 bases fit TRBD1. Germline CDR1 is SGHAT and CDR2 is FQNNGV. V trimming: 5 bases; J trimming: 0 bases; junction bases outside the gene matches: 10. The CDR3 loop spans 17 amino acids. CDR3 in DNA: TGTGCCAGCAGCACGCCGGGACAGGGCGGGATGAACACTGAAGCTTTCTTT. Residues: CASSTPGQGGMNTEAFF.

The V gene is TRBV20-1, the J gene TRBJ2-7; 11 positions match TRBD1. In germline, CDR1 is DFQATT, CDR2 SNEGSKA (reference sequence). This CDR3 has 14 amino acids. V was pared by 6 bases and J by 7 bases, with 11 bases of the junction left unmatched. CDR3 in DNA: TGCAGTGCCATCTCTGGGACAGGGGGTTTGGAGCAGTACTTC. Its protein product is CSAISGTGGLEQYF.

The J gene is TRBJ2-2, the V gene TRBV29-1; 9 bases are shared with TRBD1. With V trimmed by 4 bases and J by 5 bases, 5 bases remained unmatched. Germline CDR1 SQVTM, CDR2 ANQGSEA. The CDR3 spans 14 residues. This CDR3 reads CSVVTGTGTGELFF. The CDR3 nucleotides are TGCAGCGTTGTGACCGGGACAGGGACCGGGGAGCTGTTTTTT.

About this clonotype: One junction end disagrees with the germline gene, perhaps due to a read error. The V gene is TRBV12-3 or TRBV12-4, the J gene TRBJ2-5, with 7 nucleotides matching TRBD1. CDR3 length: 14 amino acids. Written as DNA, the CDR3 is TGTGCCAGCAGTCCCTCGACAGGGCAAGAGACCCGGTACTTC. This sequence encodes CASSPSTGQETRYF.

V usage is TRBV2 and J usage is TRBJ1-5; 8 nucleotides match TRBD1. This CDR3 region has 15 residues. The J segment lost 4 bases and the V segment lost 5 bases, leaving 7 bases of the junction unmatched. Germline loops: CDR1 SNHLY, CDR2 FYNNEI. The CDR3 loop reads CASSSAGTGNQPQHF. As DNA, the CDR3 is TGTGCCAGCAGTTCCGCCGGGACAGGAAATCAGCCCCAGCATTTT.

This clonotype was picked up a small number of times. A read error may account for a junction end that differs from germline. The gene calls are TRBV7-2 and TRBJ2-7; D may be TRBD1 (6 bases). Germline CDR1 and CDR2: SGHTA and FQGNSA. CDR3 length equals 14 residues. The chain's CDR3 is CASSPRDTVGEQYF. The CDR3 DNA reads as TGCGCCAGCAGCCCCCGGGACACAGTTGGCGAGCAGTACTTC.